This note documents a single T cell receptor (beta chain) sequence. This clone was observed a handful of times. Its antigen is currently not known. There are no base qualities to consult, and no much larger clone falls within one base. The same CDR3 arises from other DNA sequences in this sample as well. The CDR3 holds 13 amino acids from the cysteine to the phenylalanine. Just CDR3 DNA is preserved here, 39 bases in frame from base 1. The trim is 2 bases for V and 1 base for J, with a gap of 6 bases between the germline ends. Via the germline V gene, CDR1 is SGHRS and CDR2 YFSETQ. This sample is part of a study of cytomegalovirus exposure and HLA in healthy donors (dated by TCRdb to 2016 to 2017). For the wider study: An earlier analysis of several hundred of the donors reported approximately 260 Gb of sequence data and some 110 million unique TCR beta sequences obtained from around 170 million T cells. The study used immunosequencing to profile the T cell repertoires of 600 to 850 subjects and linked those repertoires to cytomegalovirus serostatus. Besides the first cohort of under 700 subjects, a separate validation cohort made up of 90 to 150 different subjects was used. The aim of the study was to test whether cataloging public T cell receptors could identify signatures of past pathogen exposure. A later genetic analysis used genome-wide SNP genotypes for about 55% of the 666 donors, treating that subset as a discovery cohort. To predict cytomegalovirus infection status, the study brought together high-throughput TCR immunosequencing, statistical association of individual TCRs with disease status, and machine learning. To decide whether each TCR beta V gene segment behaved as functional or pseudogenic, an earlier analysis of over 500 of the donors relied on high-throughput TCR beta sequencing. An early release that covered roughly 600 HLA-typed donors contained around 330 gigabases of sequencing data and some 87 million unique TCR sequences. HLA typing covered class I and class II loci at four-digit resolution. In a later analysis, previously published TCR beta repertoires from 500 to 750 donors were re-analyzed and high-resolution HLA genotyping was added so that TCR occurrence patterns could be studied. Rather than using new phenotypic data, the later analysis identified candidate immune exposures from TCR beta sequences and from how often those sequences occurred across donors. Typing coverage differed by locus: A, B, C, DRB1 and DQB1 were typed in about 620-630 donors, DQA1 in about 500, DPA1 in over 600, and DPB1 in 450 to 480. The genetic ancestry cluster associated with self-reported Caucasian donors included 80% to 90% of the roughly 410 genotyped donors. Roughly 5 DR-DQ haplotypes were handled as single units for association and clustering, since linkage in the cohort was strong. Among almost 400 genotyped donors of the cohort, an average of 235,054 unique TCR beta nucleotide sequences were sequenced per donor, roughly 18% of them non-productive. Every discovery cohort repertoire had been produced on one sequencing platform. Donor age, sex, ethnicity and CMV serostatus were compiled alongside the repertoire data.

Library creation used the immunoSEQ multiplex PCR assay. The multiplex PCR relied on a mix of 60 forward primers for TCR Vbeta segments and 13 reverse primers for TCR Jbeta segments. The CDR3 region of rearranged TCR beta genes was amplified from genomic DNA with a multiplex PCR assay. On the Illumina HiSeq System, the amplified TCR beta libraries were sequenced as 87-base-pair reads. From the authors' description of their analysis: A later analysis counted around 72 million unique TCR beta chains across the roughly 700 repertoires, and around 12 million of these chains were shared by at least two donors. To remove PCR and sequencing errors, raw reads were error-corrected and collapsed into unique sequences using a nearest-neighbor algorithm that merged closely related sequences. To assign V, D and J gene segments, CDR3 sequences were aligned to IMGT reference sequences. Each retained sequence needed at least a six-nucleotide match to both a V gene segment and a J gene segment. A rearrangement counted as productive if the CDR3 had no stop codons and remained in frame with V and J, and every other rearrangement counted as non-productive. Following IMGT convention, CDR3 was defined as the stretch from the second conserved V-encoded cysteine up to the conserved J-encoded phenylalanine. Sequences without an unambiguous match to a single V gene segment were excluded from the earlier analysis of 450 to 650 of the donors. An earlier analysis of some 500 of the donors classified V segments as functional when productive rearrangements were above 56.7% and as segregating when the standard deviation between donors was above 5%. A statistical classification framework was developed to diagnose cytomegalovirus status using the catalog of TCR beta chain sequences. V and J gene assignment, in a later analysis, came from comparing TCR nucleotide sequences with IMGT/GENE-DB human TR gene sequences. The TCRdist pipeline was used in a later analysis to assign CDR3 sequences and most-parsimonious VDJ recombination scenarios. In a later analysis, each TCR beta chain was defined by its CDR3 amino acid sequence together with its V-gene family, and reads lacking a unique V-gene family were excluded. As a way to deal with suspected cross-contamination and a sequencing artifact, a later analysis dropped 500 to 700 nucleotide sequences that were highly shared and had low generation probability. In a later analysis, a clonal expansion index was calculated for each public chain from normalized within-repertoire ranks of inferred template counts. In a later analysis, generation probabilities were computed with a VDJ recombination model fitted to out-of-frame rearrangements, and the resulting probabilities were checked against IGoR. A later analysis scored TCR-TCR, TCR-HLA and TCR-CMV co-occurrence with hypergeometric tests, applying a repertoire-size bias correction to TCR pairs. To estimate false discovery rates, a later analysis permuted the HLA or CMV assignments 20 times. In a later analysis, co-occurring TCRs were grouped with DBSCAN, and TCRdist sequence similarity was added when clustering was performed within HLA-allele-positive subsets. Co-occurrence clustering excluded repertoires with fewer than 30,000 or more than 120,000 public chains, plus five with anomalous nucleotide sharing. TCRdb retrieved this table from immuneACCESS and kept in-frame rearrangements only. Not all clones are present; in checked studies, unresolved V genes account for under half, and no reason is known for the remainder. V, J and clone size were drawn from that table, and D and trimming were deduced from the DNA. This sample comprises around 150,000 clones, around 78% of them detected only once. More than 0.8% of the sample belongs to the ten largest clones.

Overall study results and their limits: Correlated functional status among segregating V segments might reflect linkage disequilibrium, but an unknown experimental factor could not be ruled out. HLA typing was unavailable for some donors at each locus, so association tests used only the typed subset. A further reported finding was that TCR beta sequences accurately predicted the HLA-A and HLA-B alleles for most subjects in the first cohort. In a later analysis, HLA-associated TCR beta chains were found to be more clonally expanded and to have lower generation probabilities than equally common non-associated chains. A later analysis reported that several top co-occurrence clusters appeared linked to parvovirus B19, influenza, CMV and Epstein-Barr virus. V-gene and J-gene trimming of TCR beta chains was associated with a missense DCLRE1C variant in a later genetic analysis, and the association was replicated in an independent cohort. According to a later analysis, most CMV-associated TCR beta chains appeared to be HLA-restricted, and the HLA associations seemed to be driven largely by CMV exposure. The earlier analysis of about 600 of the donors excluded approximately 17 rarely observed V segments, including chromosome 9 orphons, because counts were too low. While some public TCRs were present in many individuals, most TCR sequences turned up only very rarely across donors. The sequencing pipeline was judged likely to have produced a cluster of highly shared sequence variants as a technical artifact. This cohort had only TCR beta chains sequenced, and the lack of alpha or paired-chain data limited which features could be detected. Immune exposure information for the cohort was limited to CMV serostatus. Some IMGT-functional V segments, including TRBV6-2 and TRBV6-3, could not be told apart with the 87-base-pair reads, so those segments were excluded. It was suggested by the authors that the approach could potentially be generalized to other disease states and immunological phenotypes. In an earlier analysis of over 550 of the donors, most TCR beta V segments were observed in productive rearrangements about 87% or about 30% of the time, broadly matching IMGT annotations. The study gave a list of some 150 TCR beta chains associated with cytomegalovirus. Sequencing depth was assumed to be roughly uniform across donors in the presence/absence analyses, though that assumption may not hold. Specific HLA alleles were associated with 15,000 to 20,000 TCR beta sequences at a false discovery rate of 0.05 in a later analysis. According to a later genetic analysis, donors in an Asian-associated ancestry cluster had fewer N-insertions in productive TCRs than the approximately 610-donor mean. The classifier was reported to diagnose cytomegalovirus status with high specificity and sensitivity in both the original cohort and the validation cohort. In a later analysis, the rate of TCR association differed among HLA loci, with DRB1 alleles having the most associated TCRs and HLA-C alleles having the fewest. In vitro tests confirmed that a few of the cytomegalovirus-associated TCR beta chains recognize cytomegalovirus antigens. Strong co-occurrence of HLA alleles, especially DR and DQ, made assigning TCR associations to individual alleles difficult.

The cohort comprised 666 healthy bone marrow donors. At the time of sampling, every cohort member was nominally healthy, though immune exposures that went unrecorded were likely present. The donor tested CMV seronegative, placing the donor among the 350 or so seronegative members of the cohort. A peripheral blood sample was provided by each donor, and peripheral blood mononuclear cells were used for TCR beta sequencing. The Qiagen DNeasy Blood Extraction Kit was used to extract genomic DNA from the blood cell samples. The chain joins TRBV5-1 to TRBJ1-1, with the D gene not confidently named. The receptor was derived from a woman between 40 and 55 years old in good health and CMV-seronegative. Sequenced: PBMCs. The CDR3: CASSLGGNTEAFF. The DNA is as follows: TGCGCCAGCAGCTTAGGAGGGAACACTGAAGCTTTCTTT.